Following are 12 T cell receptor beta chains from one sample sequenced in a study of cytomegalovirus exposure and HLA in healthy donors (dated by TCRdb to about 2017). Libraries were prepared through the immunoSEQ multiplex PCR assay. A mixture of 60 forward primers for TCR Vbeta segments and 13 reverse primers for TCR Jbeta segments was used in the multiplex PCR. As stored in TCRdb, this immuneACCESS dataset retains in-frame rearrangements with V and J assigned. A fraction of the clones does not appear; measured against another copy, unresolved V genes explain less than half of the discrepancy, and the remainder lacks a known reason. The sample table records more than 50,000 clones; 85% to 90% of these occur just once. Over 8.5% of the sample is taken by the ten largest. Sample: PBMCs. These receptors were obtained from a female donor in good health and CMV-seronegative.

V and J are TRBV2 and TRBJ2-3; TRBD2 aligns across 10 bases. V lost 6 bases and J lost 3; bases outside the gene matches: 3. The CDR3 runs 14 residues. Germline V gene sequence: CDR1 SNHLY, CDR2 FYNNEI. CDR3 bases: TGTGCCAGCAGGAAAGCGGGGGGGACAGATACGCAGTATTTT. Protein: CASRKAGGTDTQYF. Together with reference TRBV2 and TRBJ2-3, the CDR3 gives the full variable domain: EPEVTQTPSHQVTQMGQEVILRCVPISNHLYFYWYRQILGQKVEFLVSFYNNEISEKSEIFDDQFSVERPDGSNFTLKIRSTKLEDSAMYFCASRKAGGTDTQYFGPGTRLTVL.

The chain joins TRBV7-3 to TRBJ2-1; 11 nucleotides match TRBD2. CDR1 is SGHTA and CDR2 is FQGTGA in the germline V gene. V lost 2 bases, J lost 5 bases, and 2 bases stayed unmatched. This CDR3 region has 15 residues. The CDR3 DNA follows: TGTGCCAGCAGCTTACGACTAGCGGGACACAATGAGCAGTTCTTC. Translation gives CASSLRLAGHNEQFF. The full variable domain, completed using reference TRBV7-3 and TRBJ2-1, is GAGVSQTPSNKVTEKGKYVELRCDPISGHTALYWYRQSLGQGPEFLIYFQGTGAADDSGLPNDRFFAVRPEGSVSTLKIQRTERGDSAVYLCASSLRLAGHNEQFFGPGTRLTVL.

This clone was recorded a few times. This chain connects TRBV6-1 to TRBJ1-5; D is undetermined. The CDR3 runs to 14 residues. Germline CDR1 reads MNHNS; CDR2 reads SASEGT. With 4 bases removed from V and 0 bases from J, the gap between germline ends came to 7 bases. Here the CDR3 DNA reads TGTGCCAGCAGTGGTGAACATAGCAATCAGCCCCAGCATTTT. It is translated as CASSGEHSNQPQHF.

The table lists this clone with a few counts. V is TRBV18 and J is TRBJ2-7, with a possible D match to TRBD1 (5 bases). The CDR3 is made up of 12 amino acids. Trimming cost V 4 bases and J 5 bases, with 9 bases left between them. Germline V gives CDR1 KGHSH, CDR2 LQKENI. CDR3 sequence: CASSQGFDEQYF. For the CDR3, the DNA is TGTGCCAGCTCACAGGGGTTCGACGAGCAGTACTTC.

The chain links TRBV13 to TRBJ2-7, with 8 bases that match TRBD2. The length of the CDR3 is 15 residues. Losses at the gene ends were 6 bases for V and 2 bases for J; bases not matched to a gene: 9. Germline CDR1 and CDR2: PRHDT and FYEKMQ (reference sequence). Written as DNA, the CDR3 is TGTGCCAGCAGTCACATTAGCGGGGCGGCCTACGAGCAGTACTTC. Its translation: CASSHISGAAYEQYF.

The chain uses TRBV10-3 and TRBJ2-5; D may be TRBD2 (6 bases). The DNA end is more similar to TRBJ2-7, so the J call may be wrong. The CDR3 runs to 14 residues. Germline V CDR1 and CDR2: ENHRY, SYGVKD. The CDR3 DNA follows: TGTGCCACGGGAGCCGGGACTCCGGCCTACGAGCAGTACTTC. Translating it yields CATGAGTPAYEQYF.

V is TRBV7-6 and J is TRBJ2-5; 10 bases match TRBD2. Germline CDR1 is SGHVS and CDR2 is FNYEAQ. The CDR3 covers 14 residues. Trimming cost V 5 bases and J 3 bases; bases outside gene matches: 3. The CDR3 loop reads CASSQGLAEETQYF. As DNA, the CDR3 is TGTGCCAGCAGCCAAGGACTAGCGGAAGAGACCCAGTACTTC.

The chain uses TRBV7-9 and TRBJ1-2; D gene unclear. The CDR3 is 13 amino acids. V lost 4 bases to trimming and J lost 3 bases, with 9 bases between them. Germline values: CDR1 SEHNR, CDR2 FQNEAQ (reference sequence). The CDR3 sequence: CASSSGGHYGYTF. The CDR3 DNA sequence: TGTGCCAGCAGCTCAGGTGGTCACTATGGCTACACCTTC. Supplemented by reference TRBV7-9 and TRBJ1-2, the full variable domain reads DTGVSQNPRHKITKRGQNVTFRCDPISEHNRLYWYRQTLGQGPEFLTYFQNEAQLEKSRLLSDRFSAERPKGSFSTLEIQRTEQGDSAMYLCASSSGGHYGYTFGSGTRLTVV.

The chain uses TRBV23-1 and TRBJ2-1, with 9 bases that match TRBD2. TRBV23-1 is filed as an ORF, its function uncertain. The CDR3 sequence is 16 residues long. With V trimmed by 0 bases and J by 6 bases, 6 bases remained unmatched. The CDR3 spells CASSQSSGRSANEQFF. The CDR3 nucleotides read TGCGCCAGCAGTCAATCTAGCGGGAGATCGGCCAATGAGCAGTTCTTC.

The V gene is TRBV19, the J gene TRBJ2-3; 12 bases match TRBD2. The CDR3 runs 17 residues. The germline CDR1 and CDR2 sequences are LNHDA and SQIVND (reference sequence). The trim removed 6 bases at V and 0 bases at J, leaving 7 bases unmatched. The CDR3 DNA reads TGTGCCAGTAGACCGGCCGGGACTAGCGGGAGCACAGATACGCAGTATTTT. Its protein is CASRPAGTSGSTDTQYF. Full variable domain (rest looked up from reference TRBV19 and TRBJ2-3): DGGITQSPKYLFRKEGQNVTLSCEQNLNHDAMYWYRQDPGQGLRLIYYSQIVNDFQKGDIAEGYSVSREKKESFPLTVTSAQKNPTAFYLCASRPAGTSGSTDTQYFGPGTRLTVL.

This chain links TRBV5-1 with TRBJ2-5; TRBD1 agrees at 7 bases. The germline gives CDR1 SGHRS, CDR2 YFSETQ. The V gene end was trimmed by 7 bases and the J gene end by 1 base; junction bases not matched to a gene: 7. The CDR3 totals 14 residues. CDR3 DNA: TGCGCCAGCGGATCGGGACAGAGCCAAGAGACCCAGTACTTC. Its protein product is CASGSGQSQETQYF.

J is TRBJ2-7 and V is TRBV7-9, with 8 bases matching TRBD2. Germline lookup yields CDR1 SEHNR and CDR2 FQNEAQ (reference sequence). The trim removed 5 bases at V and 5 bases at J, leaving 5 bases unmatched. The CDR3 loop spans 13 amino acids. The CDR3 sequence: CASSPTSVNEQYF. CDR3 sequence (DNA): TGTGCCAGCAGCCCGACTAGCGTCAACGAGCAGTACTTC.